The clone carrying this T cell receptor beta chain has only a few counts. The data were obtained in a study of regulatory T cells in long-lasting Graves disease. On the study more broadly: New Graves' disease cases had less than 3 months of antithyroid drugs.

TCR beta libraries were built with iRepertoire HTBI primers and Arm-PCR of CDR3 regions. TCRdb reprocessed the multiplex PCR reads via MiXCR and lists one record per CDR3 protein. The sample holds about 520,000 distinct CDR3 sequences, about 12% seen once. Time point given: newly diagnosed GD, antithyroid drugs for less than 3 months. From PBMCs, RNA was extracted and then used to make the TCR library. EDTA tubes were used for drawing 8 to 9 milliliters of peripheral blood. The CDR3 totals 16 residues. Germline trimming cut 5 bases from V and 4 bases from J; bases unmatched to any gene: 6. Per the germline V gene, CDR1 is MNHNS and CDR2 is SASEGT. These sequences were also reported in another study, on T cells in Graves' hyperthyroidism and ophthalmopathy. That work contributes: First-round RT-PCR with HTBI primers amplified the TCR CDR3 region.

This specimen was peripheral blood mononuclear cells (PBMCs), taken at new diagnosis, from a patient treated with antithyroid drugs. This sequence originates from a woman between 25 and 40 years old with Graves disease. The chain is built from TRBV6-1 and TRBJ2-3, with 13 bases lining up with TRBD2. The CDR3 DNA is TGTGCCAGCAGTATCGGACTAGCGGGAGCAGCAGATACGCAGTATTTT. Protein: CASSIGLAGAADTQYF.